This T cell receptor beta chain was profiled in a study of OX40 agonist ivuxolimab in advanced cancers. The overall study: Antecedent anti-PD-1, anti-PD-L1 or anti-CTLA-4 therapy was permissible, with 35% to 40% having received some. Study-level results: Averaging showed that CD8+ T cells had more expanded clones than CD4+ did.

Repertoires were generated with immunoSEQ multiplex PCR, while TCRdb's copy carries only in-frame clones and drops some. The sample lists approximately 120,000 clones, roughly 92% occurring once. The study sampled blood at baseline, cycle 4 day 1, and cycle 7 day 1. As concerns this clone: Its target is not known.

V shed 4 bases and J shed 4 bases, with 16 bases lying between them. The CDR3 totals 15 residues. The V gene's germline CDR1 is LNHDA and CDR2 SQIVND (reference sequence). V usage is TRBV19 and J usage is TRBJ1-2, with D possibly matching TRBD1 (6 bases). The source of this sequence is an adult with an advanced solid tumor such as melanoma, head and neck, liver or kidney cancer. The sample was CD4+ or CD8+ T cells sorted from blood, taken in a trial of the OX40 agonist ivuxolimab. The CDR3 reads CASSTGPGGVYGYTF. CDR3 coding DNA: TGTGCCAGTAGTACTGGGCCGGGGGGCGTCTATGGCTACACCTTC.